A selection of T cell receptor beta chains follows, all from one sample in a study of blood T cell repertoires in COVID-19. Repertoires were generated with immunoSEQ multiplex PCR, while TCRdb's copy carries only in-frame clones and drops some. The table has about 200,000 clones, approximately 89% seen once. The source material was PBMCs or T cells enriched from blood (not recorded which). Every receptor here comes from a woman in her thirties or forties with acute COVID-19. Each CDR3 is given with its conserved first and last residue. The D gene is left open where the match is weak. The listing skips clone size in some rows; elsewhere it reads once, few, many or a size class.

v_gene,j_gene,d_gene,abundance,CDR3aa,CDR3nt
TRBV7-3,TRBJ2-5,.,.,CASSVGGPQETQYF,TGTGCCAGCAGCGTCGGCGGTCCGCAAGAGACCCAGTACTTC
TRBV9,TRBJ2-5,.,.,CASSPGVVEETQYF,TGTGCCAGCAGCCCCGGGGTAGTCGAAGAGACCCAGTACTTC
TRBV5-1,TRBJ2-5,.,.,CASSLVGQGETQYF,TGCGCCAGCAGCTTGGTCGGGCAGGGAGAGACCCAGTACTTC
TRBV7-2,TRBJ1-2,.,.,CASSLNYRANGYTF,TGTGCCAGCAGCTTAAATTACAGGGCGAATGGCTACACCTTC
TRBV5-3,TRBJ2-5,.,.,CARSRDFQETQYF,TGTGCCAGAAGCCGGGACTTCCAAGAGACCCAGTACTTC
TRBV3-1/TRBV3-2,TRBJ1-4,TRBD1,.,CASSQAGTANEKLFF,TGTGCCAGCAGCCAGGCCGGGACAGCTAATGAAAAACTGTTTTTT
TRBV3-1/TRBV3-2,TRBJ1-2,.,.,CASSQDRTEQPYGYTF,TGTGCCAGCAGCCAAGATAGAACAGAACAACCCTATGGCTACACCTTC
TRBV18,TRBJ1-1,TRBD1,.,CASTAQGSRTEAFF,TGTGCCAGCACCGCACAGGGGAGTAGGACTGAAGCTTTCTTT
TRBV20-1,TRBJ2-7,TRBD2,once,CSASGLAGVYEQYF,TGCAGTGCTAGTGGCCTAGCGGGAGTTTACGAGCAGTACTTC
TRBV19,TRBJ1-1,.,.,CASSIAEGVNTEAFF,TGTGCCAGTAGTATAGCAGAAGGGGTGAACACTGAAGCTTTCTTT
TRBV6-5,TRBJ1-1,TRBD1,.,CASTGRIGGGTEAFF,TGTGCCAGCACGGGCAGGATAGGGGGCGGTACTGAAGCTTTCTTT
TRBV27,TRBJ2-1,.,.,CASSLSGNEQFF,TGTGCCAGCAGCTTAAGCGGCAATGAGCAGTTCTTC
TRBV4-2,TRBJ1-2,.,.,CASSQDYTGSSGYTF,TGTGCCAGCAGCCAAGATTACACAGGAAGTAGTGGCTACACCTTC
TRBV5-4,TRBJ1-2,TRBD1,.,CASSLGPGTGDSYGYTF,TGTGCCAGCAGCCTAGGCCCAGGGACAGGGGACTCCTATGGCTACACCTTC
TRBV18,TRBJ1-3,.,.,CASSETGLSGNTIYF,TGTGCCAGCTCAGAAACAGGGCTCTCTGGAAACACCATATATTTT
TRBV3-1/TRBV3-2,TRBJ1-2,TRBD1,.,CASSLNRGGGYTF,TGTGCCAGCAGCCTCAACAGGGGCGGCGGCTACACCTTC
TRBV5-8,TRBJ1-1,.,.,CASSLAAGGRTEAFF,TGTGCCAGCAGCTTGGCGGCCGGCGGCCGGACTGAAGCTTTCTTT
TRBV30,TRBJ1-3,.,few,CAWSVAERIIFSGNTIYF,TGTGCCTGGAGTGTAGCGGAAAGGATCATCTTCTCTGGAAACACCATATATTTT
TRBV10-1,TRBJ2-3,.,.,CASSEKRRGTDTQYF,TGCGCCAGCAGTGAGAAGAGACGGGGCACAGATACGCAGTATTTT
TRBV28,TRBJ2-1,TRBD1,.,CASSPGTGRYNEQFF,TGTGCCAGCAGTCCCGGGACAGGGAGGTACAATGAGCAGTTCTTC
TRBV19,TRBJ1-4,TRBD1,once,CASSRDRAEKLFF,TGTGCCAGTTCCCGGGACAGGGCTGAAAAACTGTTTTTT
TRBV28,TRBJ2-5,TRBD2,once,CASSSPGGPGETQYF,TGTGCCAGCAGTTCCCCGGGGGGGCCGGGAGAGACCCAGTACTTC
TRBV10-3,TRBJ1-1,.,.,CAISADWGGQRDTEAFF,TGTGCCATCAGTGCGGATTGGGGGGGGCAGCGGGACACTGAAGCTTTCTTT
TRBV10-1,TRBJ2-3,TRBD2,.,CASSGTSGTDTQYF,TGCGCCAGCAGTGGGACTAGCGGGACAGATACGCAGTATTTT
TRBV25-1,TRBJ1-6,TRBD1,.,CASGGTGGAGHNSPLHF,TGTGCCAGCGGCGGGACAGGGGGAGCGGGACATAATTCACCCCTCCACTTT
TRBV6-2/TRBV6-3,TRBJ2-1,TRBD2,.,CASSYLGTSGTYSYNEQFF,TGTGCCAGCAGTTACCTTGGGACTAGCGGGACCTACTCCTACAATGAGCAGTTCTTC
TRBV28,TRBJ2-6,.,.,CASSPDISGANVLTF,TGTGCCAGCAGCCCCGACATCTCTGGGGCCAACGTCCTGACTTTC
TRBV9,TRBJ2-2,.,.,CASSPTTNTGELFF,TGTGCCAGCAGCCCCACTACTAACACCGGGGAGCTGTTTTTT
TRBV5-4,TRBJ2-6,.,.,CASSPRAGAAGANVLTF,TGTGCCAGCAGCCCTCGGGCGGGGGCGGCTGGGGCCAACGTCCTGACTTTC
TRBV2,TRBJ1-5,TRBD1,.,CASSEGFYRGLGQPQHF,TGTGCCAGCAGTGAAGGCTTCTACAGGGGGCTGGGGCAGCCCCAGCATTTT
TRBV19,TRBJ1-2,.,.,CASSIDRGGPNYGYTF,TGTGCCAGTAGTATAGATCGAGGCGGGCCTAACTATGGCTACACCTTC
TRBV30,TRBJ2-1,TRBD2,.,CAWSVPPDLAGEDNEQFF,TGTGCCTGGAGTGTACCCCCTGACTTAGCGGGAGAAGACAATGAGCAGTTCTTC
TRBV4-1,TRBJ1-2,.,.,CASSQEPNRRPWVYGYTF,TGCGCCAGCAGCCAAGAGCCGAACAGGCGACCCTGGGTCTATGGCTACACCTTC
TRBV29-1,TRBJ2-1,TRBD2,.,CSVEGRGEVHEQFF,TGCAGCGTTGAGGGGCGGGGGGAAGTGCATGAGCAGTTCTTC
TRBV29-1,TRBJ2-3,.,.,CSVEGASSTDTQYF,TGCAGCGTTGAGGGCGCTAGCAGCACAGATACGCAGTATTTT
TRBV5-1,TRBJ2-7,.,.,CASSLDVGGRRQYF,TGCGCCAGCAGCTTGGATGTGGGGGGGCGAAGGCAGTACTTC
TRBV18,TRBJ1-4,TRBD1,.,CASSPQTGSNEKLFF,TGTGCCAGCTCACCACAGACAGGGTCTAATGAAAAACTGTTTTTT
TRBV13,TRBJ2-2,TRBD1,.,CASSRTGGTGELFF,TGTGCCAGCAGCCGGACAGGGGGCACCGGGGAGCTGTTTTTT
TRBV5-6,TRBJ1-2,.,.,CASSSDRSNGYTF,TGTGCCAGCAGCTCGGACAGATCGAATGGCTACACCTTC
TRBV6-9,TRBJ2-3,TRBD2,.,CASRYRPSGSCRLTDTQYF,TGTGCCAGCAGATATCGGCCTAGCGGGAGCTGTCGTCTGACAGATACGCAGTATTTT
TRBV3-1/TRBV3-2,TRBJ1-2,.,.,CASSRSPGENYGYTF,TGTGCCAGCAGCCGCTCACCAGGGGAGAACTATGGCTACACCTTC
TRBV30,TRBJ1-5,TRBD1,.,CAWSVTGGGEPQHF,TGTGCCTGGAGTGTTACAGGGGGGGGAGAGCCCCAGCATTTT
TRBV10-3,TRBJ2-2,TRBD1,.,CAIKGDRATGELFF,TGTGCCATCAAAGGGGACAGGGCAACCGGGGAGCTGTTTTTT
TRBV19,TRBJ2-1,.,.,CASRLTAVHEQFF,TGTGCCAGTAGACTGACGGCGGTCCATGAGCAGTTCTTC